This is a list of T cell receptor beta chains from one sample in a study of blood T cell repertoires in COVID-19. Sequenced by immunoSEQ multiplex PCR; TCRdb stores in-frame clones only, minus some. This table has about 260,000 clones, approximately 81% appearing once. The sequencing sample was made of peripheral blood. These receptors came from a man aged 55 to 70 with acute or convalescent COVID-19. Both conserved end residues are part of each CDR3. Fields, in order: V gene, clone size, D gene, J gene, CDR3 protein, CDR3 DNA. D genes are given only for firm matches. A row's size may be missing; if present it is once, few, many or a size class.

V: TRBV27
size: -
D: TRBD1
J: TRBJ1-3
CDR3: CASSYPPPRDRGSGNTIYF
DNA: TGTGCCAGCAGTTATCCCCCCCCGCGGGACAGGGGTTCTGGAAACACCATATATTTT

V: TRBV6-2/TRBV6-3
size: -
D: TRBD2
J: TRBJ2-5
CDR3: CASSYPLGSGSEETQYF
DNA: TGTGCCAGCAGTTACCCCCTGGGTAGCGGGAGTGAAGAGACCCAGTACTTC

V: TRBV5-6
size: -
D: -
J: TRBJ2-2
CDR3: CASSSRLTLNTGELFF
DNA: TGTGCCAGCAGTTCAAGACTAACCCTTAACACCGGGGAGCTGTTTTTT

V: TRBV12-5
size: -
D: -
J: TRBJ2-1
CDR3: CASGLVRPGFLCYNEQFF
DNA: TGTGCTAGTGGTTTGGTCAGGCCTGGCTTTCTATGCTACAATGAGCAGTTCTTC

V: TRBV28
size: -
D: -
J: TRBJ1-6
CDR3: CASSLSRGLGSPLHF
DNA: TGTGCCAGCAGCCTAAGTAGGGGCCTGGGATCACCCCTCCACTTT

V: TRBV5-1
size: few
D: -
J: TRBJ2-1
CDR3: CASSQLSSYNEQFF
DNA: TGCGCCAGCAGCCAATTGAGCTCCTACAATGAGCAGTTCTTC

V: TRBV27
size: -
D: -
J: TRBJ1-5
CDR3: CASSARTDYQPQHF
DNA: TGTGCCAGCAGTGCCCGGACAGATTATCAGCCCCAGCATTTT

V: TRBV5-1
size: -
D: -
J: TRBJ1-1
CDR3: CASSLLRGDAEAFF
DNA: TGCGCCAGCAGCCTACTTCGGGGAGACGCTGAAGCTTTCTTT

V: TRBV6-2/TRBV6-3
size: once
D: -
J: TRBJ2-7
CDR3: CASSYSPTSYEQYF
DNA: TGTGCCAGCAGTTATAGTCCGACTAGTTACGAGCAGTACTTC

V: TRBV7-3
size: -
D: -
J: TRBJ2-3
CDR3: CASSPNTDTQYF
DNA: TGTGCCAGCAGCCCAAACACAGATACGCAGTATTTT

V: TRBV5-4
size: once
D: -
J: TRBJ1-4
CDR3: CASSLGPAREKLFF
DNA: TGTGCCAGCAGCTTGGGTCCAGCTAGGGAAAAACTGTTTTTT

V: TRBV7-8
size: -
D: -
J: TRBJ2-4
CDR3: CASSLIGGIAKNIQYF
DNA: TGTGCCAGCAGCTTAATCGGGGGTATAGCCAAAAACATTCAGTACTTC

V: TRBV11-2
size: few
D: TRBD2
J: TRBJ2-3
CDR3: CASSPGGGKDTQYF
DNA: TGTGCCAGCAGCCCGGGGGGGGGAAAAGATACGCAGTATTTT

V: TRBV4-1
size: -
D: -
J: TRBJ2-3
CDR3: CASSQPPRGATTDTQYF
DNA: TGCGCCAGCAGCCAACCCCCCCGGGGGGCCACCACAGATACGCAGTATTTT

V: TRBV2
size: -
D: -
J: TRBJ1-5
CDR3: CASRPQGTGFHQPQHF
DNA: TGTGCCAGCAGGCCCCAGGGGACGGGTTTTCATCAGCCCCAGCATTTT

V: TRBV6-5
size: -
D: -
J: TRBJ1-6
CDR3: CASSYPSGGNSPLHF
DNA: TGTGCCAGCAGTTACCCGTCCGGGGGGAATTCACCCCTCCACTTT

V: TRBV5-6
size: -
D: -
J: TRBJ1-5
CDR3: CASSFSGAGGYSNQPQHF
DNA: TGTGCCAGCAGCTTCTCGGGGGCGGGAGGATATAGCAATCAGCCCCAGCATTTT

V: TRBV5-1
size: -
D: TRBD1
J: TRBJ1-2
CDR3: CASSLARQGMGYYGYTF
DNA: TGCGCCAGCAGCTTGGCCCGACAGGGGATGGGTTACTATGGCTACACCTTC

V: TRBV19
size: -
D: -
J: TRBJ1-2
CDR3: CASSIDPGYGYTF
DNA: TGTGCCAGTAGTATAGATCCCGGCTATGGCTACACCTTC

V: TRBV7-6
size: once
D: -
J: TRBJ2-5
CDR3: CASSSVWGPETQYF
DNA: TGTGCCAGCAGCTCCGTGTGGGGGCCAGAGACCCAGTACTTC

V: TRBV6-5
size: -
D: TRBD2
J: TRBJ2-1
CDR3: CASRSSGRVYNEQFF
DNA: TGTGCCAGCAGGAGCAGCGGGAGGGTTTACAATGAGCAGTTCTTC

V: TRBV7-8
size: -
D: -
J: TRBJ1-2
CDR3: CASSPPGDGIYGYTF
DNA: TGTGCCAGCAGCCCCCCAGGGGATGGGATCTATGGCTACACCTTC

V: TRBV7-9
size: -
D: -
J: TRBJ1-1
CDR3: CASSSGAGRGSEAFF
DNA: TGTGCCAGCAGCTCTGGAGCCGGACGGGGGAGTGAAGCTTTCTTT

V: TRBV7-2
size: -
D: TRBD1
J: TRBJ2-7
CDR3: CASSSQGQMGYEQYF
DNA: TGTGCCAGCAGCTCGCAGGGACAGATGGGCTACGAGCAGTACTTC

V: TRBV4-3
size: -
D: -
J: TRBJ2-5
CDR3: CASSQDPSTGPQETQYF
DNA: TGCGCCAGCAGCCAAGATCCCTCAACAGGGCCCCAAGAGACCCAGTACTTC

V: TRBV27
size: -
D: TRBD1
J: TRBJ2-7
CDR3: CASSQGQGGYEQYF
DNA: TGTGCCAGCAGTCAAGGACAGGGGGGTTACGAGCAGTACTTC

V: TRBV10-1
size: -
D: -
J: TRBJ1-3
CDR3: CASIRQTPVSGNTIYF
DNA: TGCGCCAGCATCCGACAGACACCAGTTTCTGGAAACACCATATATTTT

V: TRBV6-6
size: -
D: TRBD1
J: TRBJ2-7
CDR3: CASSYDRGYEQYF
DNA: TGTGCCAGCAGTTACGACAGGGGCTACGAGCAGTACTTC

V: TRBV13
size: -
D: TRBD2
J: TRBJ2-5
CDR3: CASSVGSSGGARETQYF
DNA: TGTGCCAGCAGCGTAGGATCTAGCGGGGGGGCCAGGGAGACCCAGTACTTC

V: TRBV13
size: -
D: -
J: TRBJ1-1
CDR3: CASSLGSGREYTEAFF
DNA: TGTGCCAGCAGCTTAGGATCGGGCAGGGAATACACTGAAGCTTTCTTT

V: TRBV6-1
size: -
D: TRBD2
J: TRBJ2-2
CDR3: CASSATSGRTTNTGELFF
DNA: TGTGCCAGCAGTGCGACTAGCGGGAGGACTACGAACACCGGGGAGCTGTTTTTT